This T cell receptor beta chain appears in the sequencing data of a study of blood T cells in healthy people across ages. Isolation recovered at least 6.5 million PBMCs from every sample. Extractions gave at least 5.5 micrograms of total RNA per sample. Next came a second PCR, run for about 6 to 11 cycles, which used a sample-barcoded 5' primer along with a J-beta primer mix. TCRdb used MiXCR to reprocess the 5' RACE reads, holding one entry per CDR3 protein. The table shows hundreds of thousands of distinct CDR3 sequences, with around 43% occurring only once. The length of the CDR3 is 14 residues. V was clipped by 1 base and J by 3 bases, with 8 bases between them. CDR1 and CDR2 from the germline V gene are SGHTA and FQGTGA. Broader study findings: While age rose, TCR beta diversity per million T cells dropped in a roughly linear way.

This clonotype occurred a few times. The target antigen is unknown. The rearrangement uses TRBV7-3 and TRBJ2-3; D call uncertain. What was sequenced was blood. The receptor comes from a man in his 60s in good health. The CDR3 spells CASSLIGVTDTQYF. CDR3 bases: TGTGCCAGCAGCTTAATCGGCGTTACAGATACGCAGTATTTT.